What follows are 4 T cell receptor beta chains derived from one specimen sequenced in a study of technical replicates of blood from several donors. Using immunoSEQ multiplex PCR, the repertoire was profiled, and TCRdb retains in-frame clones only, with some absent. The sample carries roughly 80,000 clones, around 94% recorded once. The specimen was T cells isolated from PBMCs. The receptor source for this set is a human donor in good health.

V is TRBV7-9 and J is TRBJ2-1; 10 bases line up with TRBD2. CDR3 length: 16 residues. CDR1 SEHNR and CDR2 FQNEAQ come from the germline V gene (reference sequence). The V gene end was trimmed by 1 base and the J gene end by 1 base; junction bases not matched to a gene: 1. The CDR3 spells CASSLGTSGSYNEQFF. DNA of the CDR3: TGTGCCAGCAGCTTAGGGACTAGCGGTTCCTACAATGAGCAGTTCTTC.

This chain uses TRBV6-5 with TRBJ2-7, with 9 bases fitting TRBD1. Germline V gene lookup returns CDR1 MNHEY and CDR2 SVGAGI. With V trimmed by 5 bases and J by 5 bases, 10 bases remained unmatched. This CDR3 has 15 amino acids. The CDR3 DNA is TGTGCCAGCAGTCTATTGGACAGGGGATTGGACGAGCAGTACTTC. Amino acid sequence: CASSLLDRGLDEQYF.

V usage is TRBV9 and J usage is TRBJ2-3; 8 positions agree with TRBD2. There are 16 residues in the CDR3. CDR1 and CDR2 (germline): SGDLS, YYNGEE. V lost 2 bases and J lost 0; bases outside the gene matches: 5. The CDR3 nucleotides are TGTGCCAGCAGCGTGTTAGCGGGACTTAGCACAGATACGCAGTATTTT. It encodes CASSVLAGLSTDTQYF.

This chain joins TRBV5-5 and TRBJ2-3; D is ambiguous. This CDR3 comprises 13 residues. The germline gives CDR1 SGHKS, CDR2 YYEKEE (reference sequence). V shed 4 bases and J shed 2 bases, with 8 bases lying between them. The CDR3 protein is CASSGPATDTQYF. In nucleotides, the CDR3 is TGTGCCAGCAGCGGGCCAGCCACAGATACGCAGTATTTT.